Below, one T cell receptor beta chain is given with its context. This clone was found a few times. Which antigen it targets is not known. No base qualities exist here, and no much larger clone lies one base off it. The germline V gene (reference sequence) gives CDR1 as SGHNT and CDR2 as YYREEE. The CDR3 spans 15 residues, from the cysteine through the phenylalanine. Of the read, only the CDR3 DNA is kept; its 45 bases are in frame from base 1. Trimming accounts for 0 bases at V and 2 bases at J, while the number of junction bases matched to no gene is 4. These data belong to a study of cytotoxic CD8 clonotypes in ibrutinib-treated CLL (dated by TCRdb to 2020 to 2022). Notes on the research overall: The cohort had 11 relapsed/refractory and 15 treatment-naive patients; some 17 were IGHV unmutated. Responses were partial in roughly 24 patients and complete in 2; after median about 5.5 years follow-up, 14 stayed in remission and some twelve progressed. Response samples were obtained after a median of approximately twelve months of treatment, with a range of roughly 6 to 40 months. Samples averaged approximately 240,000 productive templates and just under 95,000 productive rearrangements. Of the 85 to 90 participants in the trial, 25 to 30 had longitudinal samples available. Cryopreserved peripheral blood mononuclear cells were obtained before treatment, at response, and at either sustained remission or disease progression. Patients were still on ibrutinib when every remission and progressive disease sample was collected.

Study-wide conclusions, independent of this receptor: An increase in clonality was observed at ibrutinib response, with clonality remaining stable during sustained remission and falling back toward baseline at progression. Public clonotypes were found to be uncommon and were observed to contract or remain stable during treatment; the increase in clonality was shown to reflect expansion of private clonotypes at ibrutinib response. At baseline, clonality was higher than in age-matched healthy donors and showed a strong correlation with circulating CD8+ T-cell counts. Sampling times were not matched between sustained-remission and progressing patients, and lymph node repertoires were not studied.

Each clonotype received, on average, about 10x coverage in deep resolution sequencing performed on a MiSeq, where the target depth lay between 1 in 1 million and 1 in 200,000 T cells. The immunoSEQ hsTCRB Kit was used to generate TCR beta libraries. As for the authors' bioinformatics: Data were analyzed with ImmunoSEQ Data Assistant and ImmunoSEQ Analyzer, with V, D and J genes assigned per IMGT definitions. Clonality was computed as one minus normalized Shannon entropy of productive rearrangement frequencies, ranging from 0 to 1. Only overrepresented clonotypes making up at least 0.05% of the repertoire of each patient were included in the public clonotype analysis. About a dozen repertoires from age-matched healthy donors, obtained from immuneACCESS, served as clonality controls. TCRdb took over this immuneACCESS table, retaining in-frame rearrangements with V and J assigned. Such tables are incomplete; in checked studies, under half of the missing clones stem from an unresolved V gene, and the remainder is unexplained. That table is the source of V, J and clone size, and D and trimming were worked out from the DNA. This sample is represented by about 300,000 clones; approximately 67% of them were singletons. Roughly 6% of the sample belongs to the ten largest clones.

For TCR beta library preparation, approximately 2 micrograms of genomic DNA was extracted from cryopreserved PBMCs. Longitudinal blood samples from CLL patients on ibrutinib monotherapy underwent high-throughput TCR beta sequencing. Patients were enrolled in a phase 2 open-label single-center ibrutinib monotherapy trial. The origin of this receptor is a human donor with chronic lymphocytic leukemia. The sequence is built from TRBV5-4 and TRBJ1-2, with 7 bases in between that match TRBD1. This specimen was PBMCs, taken after 36 months of ibrutinib treatment. In nucleotide form, the sequence is TGTGCCAGCAGCTTGGTGGCACAGGGGAACTATGGCTACACCTTC. Translated, this is CASSLVAQGNYGYTF.